This is a list of T cell receptor beta chains from one sample in a study of T cell changes during pregnancy in multiple sclerosis. The repertoire was sequenced with immunoSEQ multiplex PCR; TCRdb's copy has only in-frame clones and lacks some. The data contain 35,000 to 45,000 clones, 91% of them singletons. The source was CD4+ T cells from peripheral blood mononuclear cells, collected in the second trimester of pregnancy. The receptor source for this set is a female donor in good health, enrolled as a control in a pregnancy study. CDR3s include the opening cysteine and the closing phenylalanine or tryptophan. The order of the fields is CDR3 length, V gene, CDR3 protein.

cdr3_length: 15
v_call: TRBV19
cdr3_aa: CASRADRTVTGELFF

cdr3_length: 14
v_call: TRBV9
cdr3_aa: CASSVDPDSYEQYF

cdr3_length: 15
v_call: TRBV5-1
cdr3_aa: CASSSTGRGNTEAFF

cdr3_length: 13
v_call: TRBV5-4
cdr3_aa: CASSLVAEDTQYF

cdr3_length: 12
v_call: TRBV9
cdr3_aa: CASSLSTGPQHF

cdr3_length: 16
v_call: TRBV9
cdr3_aa: CASSVEATTRTGELFF

cdr3_length: 10
v_call: TRBV20-1
cdr3_aa: CSVGVNEQFF

cdr3_length: 14
v_call: TRBV10-3
cdr3_aa: CAISEGDRAYEQYF

cdr3_length: 13
v_call: TRBV27
cdr3_aa: CASSRAGFYEQYF

cdr3_length: 15
v_call: TRBV6-5
cdr3_aa: CASSYSTGGAYEQYF

cdr3_length: 15
v_call: TRBV7-2
cdr3_aa: CASSLLAGGSETQYF

cdr3_length: 14
v_call: TRBV6-5
cdr3_aa: CASTNRGNNSPLHF

cdr3_length: 14
v_call: TRBV11-2
cdr3_aa: CASSSDRVVSPLHF

cdr3_length: 12
v_call: TRBV11-3
cdr3_aa: CASSFRDSPLHF

cdr3_length: 15
v_call: TRBV7-2
cdr3_aa: CASSSSQGGRGELFF

cdr3_length: 15
v_call: TRBV7-9
cdr3_aa: CASSRGLAGGEEQYF

cdr3_length: 17
v_call: TRBV29-1
cdr3_aa: CSVGWLETNFPSETQYF

cdr3_length: 15
v_call: TRBV5-1
cdr3_aa: CASSSNGPGQETQYF

cdr3_length: 14
v_call: TRBV7-2
cdr3_aa: CASTRDRGDEKLFF

cdr3_length: 21
v_call: TRBV4-1
cdr3_aa: CASSRFPSNQIAGGPYNTQYF

cdr3_length: 16
v_call: TRBV7-2
cdr3_aa: CASSKGTGANNSPLHF

cdr3_length: 16
v_call: TRBV7-8
cdr3_aa: CASSLNRIRSTGELFF